The clone carrying this T cell receptor beta chain was counted between two and nine times. The antigen is not known. Germline loops: CDR1 SGHDT, CDR2 YYEEEE. The CDR3 is made up of 15 amino acids. V lost 0 bases and J lost 0, with 7 bases in between. The data stem from a study of T-cell memory formation after mild COVID-19. Findings of the study overall: The second-wave clones peaking on day 37 were not confirmed as SARS-CoV-2-specific.

Amplification by 5'RACE using constant-segment primers produced TCR alpha and TCR beta cDNA libraries that carried sample barcodes and UMIs. Each CDR3 protein is one row after TCRdb ran MiXCR on the 5' RACE reads. The table records around 340,000 distinct CDR3 sequences, around 14% of them present only once. The sequenced material came from PBMCs or a T cell subset sorted from them (not recorded which). The genes are TRBV5-6 and TRBJ1-3, with D possibly TRBD1 on 5 matching bases. This receptor was taken from a man between 18 and 29 years old who had mild COVID-19 (a few samples of this study predate the infection). Cell type and time point are not known. In nucleotides, the CDR3 is TGTGCCAGCAGCTTGGAAGGGGACTCTGGAAACACCATATATTTT. Residues: CASSLEGDSGNTIYF.